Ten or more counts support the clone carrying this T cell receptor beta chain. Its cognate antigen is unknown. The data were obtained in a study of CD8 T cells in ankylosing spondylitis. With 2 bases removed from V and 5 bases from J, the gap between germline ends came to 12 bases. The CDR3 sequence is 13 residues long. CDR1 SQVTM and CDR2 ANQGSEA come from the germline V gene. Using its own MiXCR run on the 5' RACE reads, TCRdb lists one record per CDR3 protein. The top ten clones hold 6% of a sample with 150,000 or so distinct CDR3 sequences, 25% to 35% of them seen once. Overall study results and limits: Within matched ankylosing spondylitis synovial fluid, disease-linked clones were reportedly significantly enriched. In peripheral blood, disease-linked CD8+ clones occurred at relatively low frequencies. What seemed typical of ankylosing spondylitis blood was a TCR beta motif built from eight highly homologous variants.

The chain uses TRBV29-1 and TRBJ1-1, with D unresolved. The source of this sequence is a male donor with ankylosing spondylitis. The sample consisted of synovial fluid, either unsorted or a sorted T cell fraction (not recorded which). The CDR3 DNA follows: TGCAGCGTTGAACGCCCGTTAATGACTGAAGCTTTCTTT. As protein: CSVERPLMTEAFF.